This TCR beta chain was found in a study of control samples from healthy donors and cancer patients. Only in-frame clones appear in the TCRdb table, and some are missing; sequencing was by immunoSEQ multiplex PCR. Of 80,000 or so clones in the sample, roughly nine tenths were seen once. The germline V gene has CDR1 SGHDN and CDR2 FVKESK. CDR3 length: 15 residues. The V and J ends lost 1 base and 5 bases respectively, with 14 bases between them. Sequencing was done on a sample of blood. The chain joins TRBV14 to TRBJ2-5; D might be TRBD1 (8 bases). This clonotype originated in a man aged 50 to 60 in good health. CDR3: CASSQGLQGGETQYF. The CDR3 nucleotides read TGTGCCAGCAGCCAAGGACTACAGGGGGGGGAGACCCAGTACTTC.